This TCR beta chain came from a study of blood T cells in healthy people across ages. Using a J-beta primer mix together with a sample-barcoded 5' primer, a second PCR was run for 7 to 11 cycles. A template-switch adaptor with 12 random nucleotides tagged each cDNA molecule. TCRdb reprocessed the 5' RACE reads via MiXCR and lists one record per CDR3 protein. Of more than 700,000 distinct CDR3 sequences in the sample, less than 60% are singletons; the top ten hold 15% to 20%. The V gene's germline CDR1 is SGHRS and CDR2 YFSETQ. The V end lost 0 bases, the J end lost 5 bases, and 10 bases lay between the germline ends. This CDR3 spans 14 amino acids. Only a few counts were recorded for this clonotype.

The chain uses TRBV5-1 and TRBJ2-3; D is unresolved. The sequenced material came from blood. This receptor was obtained from a man aged 80 or over in good health. The CDR3 here is CASSLALIKDTQYF. CDR3 DNA sequence: TGCGCCAGCAGCTTGGCCCTAATCAAAGATACGCAGTATTTT.